Each of the 29 T cell receptor beta chains below was sequenced from the same sample in a study of blood T cell repertoires in COVID-19. The repertoire was sequenced with immunoSEQ multiplex PCR; TCRdb's copy has only in-frame clones and lacks some. The data show fewer than 350,000 clones, 88% seen once. Material: peripheral blood. Receptors originate from a man aged 18 to 30 with active or convalescent COVID-19.

The J gene is TRBJ2-5, the V gene TRBV25-1; D possibly corresponds to TRBD1 (6 bases). CDR1 MGHDK and CDR2 SYGVNS come from the germline V gene. This CDR3 spans 15 amino acids. Trimming left V 1 base short and J 2 bases short, with 11 bases between. The CDR3 loop is CASSELGAAQETQYF. Written as DNA, the CDR3 is TGTGCCAGCAGTGAATTGGGGGCAGCTCAAGAGACCCAGTACTTC.

The chain combines TRBV7-2 with TRBJ2-3; unclear D gene. This CDR3 is 14 amino acids long. V dropped 5 bases and J dropped 5 bases, with 14 bases sitting between them. CDR1 SGHTA and CDR2 FQGNSA come from the germline V gene. As DNA, the CDR3 is TGTGCCAGCAGCCCCTCGGGTGCTCAAGATACGCAGTATTTT. Translation: CASSPSGAQDTQYF.

The rearrangement uses TRBV5-1 and TRBJ2-7, with 7 bases fitting TRBD1. The ends lost 2 bases at V and 6 bases at J; junction bases unmatched: 5. Germline V lookup: CDR1 SGHRS, CDR2 YFSETQ. The CDR3 is 13 amino acids. This CDR3 reads CASSFGTVREQYF. CDR3 nucleotides: TGCGCCAGCAGCTTCGGGACAGTACGCGAGCAGTACTTC.

The chain carries TRBV7-2 and TRBJ1-6; 9 bases map to TRBD1. Germline V CDR1 and CDR2: SGHTA, FQGNSA. The CDR3 extends over 17 amino acids. V lost 1 base, J lost 4 bases, and 5 bases stayed unmatched. The CDR3 DNA sequence: TGTGCCAGCAGCTTAGGGACCGGGACAGGGTATAATTCACCCCTCCACTTT. Translated: CASSLGTGTGYNSPLHF.

This clone was counted a few times. The rearrangement links TRBV2 to TRBJ1-5, with a weak D call TRBD1 (6 bases). Germline-derived CDR1 and CDR2 are SNHLY and FYNNEI. Trimming stripped 7 bases from V and 3 bases from J, with 19 bases between. This CDR3 has 16 residues. The DNA of the CDR3 is TGTGCCAGCACGCAACCGGGCAGGGGATACAATCAGCCCCAGCATTTT. Its translation is CASTQPGRGYNQPQHF.

This clone was seen just once. The rearrangement uses TRBV21-1 and TRBJ1-5. TRBV21-1 is tagged as a pseudogene. The CDR3 sequence is 11 residues long. CDR3 DNA sequence: TGTGCCAGCAGCAATCTCGTAGCCCAGCATTTT. This encodes CASSNLVAQHF.

This rearrangement joins TRBV6-5 to TRBJ2-3; the D gene is possibly TRBD1 (6 bases). Trimming left V 0 bases short and J 0 bases short, with 10 bases between. Looked up from germline, CDR1 is MNHEY and CDR2 is SVGAGI. The CDR3 consists of 16 residues. The CDR3 loop reads CASSYSRQASTDTQYF. The DNA for the CDR3 is TGTGCCAGCAGTTACTCGAGACAGGCTAGCACAGATACGCAGTATTTT.

This clone showed up just once. V usage is TRBV19 and J usage is TRBJ1-5; possible D gene TRBD1, 6 bases. The length of the CDR3 is 16 residues. The V and J ends lost 0 bases and 0 bases respectively, with 9 bases between them. Germline CDR1 and CDR2: LNHDA and SQIVND (reference sequence). As DNA, the CDR3 is TGTGCCAGTAGTATAGATCCGGGACATAGCAATCAGCCCCAGCATTTT. This encodes CASSIDPGHSNQPQHF. Drawing the rest from reference TRBV19 and TRBJ1-5, the complete variable domain is DGGITQSPKYLFRKEGQNVTLSCEQNLNHDAMYWYRQDPGQGLRLIYYSQIVNDFQKGDIAEGYSVSREKKESFPLTVTSAQKNPTAFYLCASSIDPGHSNQPQHFGDGTRLSIL.

This chain joins TRBV5-1 and TRBJ2-1; the D gene is possibly TRBD2 (5 bases). The CDR3 sequence is 15 residues long. The V gene's germline CDR1 is SGHRS and CDR2 YFSETQ. The ends were cut back, 0 bases at V and 5 bases at J, with 12 bases in the middle. The CDR3 spells CASSLGALGNNEQFF. CDR3 DNA sequence: TGCGCCAGCAGCTTGGGAGCTCTCGGGAACAATGAGCAGTTCTTC. The whole variable domain, remainder taken from reference TRBV5-1 and TRBJ2-1, is KAGVTQTPRYLIKTRGQQVTLSCSPISGHRSVSWYQQTPGQGLQFLFEYFSETQRNKGNFPGRFSGRQFSNSRSEMNVSTLELGDSALYLCASSLGALGNNEQFFGPGTRLTVL.

The chain couples TRBV29-1 to TRBJ1-2; unclear D gene. The CDR3 totals 12 residues. Trimming pared 7 bases from V and 1 base from J, leaving 10 bases between. Germline-derived CDR1 and CDR2 are SQVTM and ANQGSEA. The CDR3 DNA follows: TGCAGCGGACTCAGTGATAACTATGGCTACACCTTC. This translates into CSGLSDNYGYTF.

The chain combines TRBV5-5 with TRBJ1-2, with D possibly TRBD1 on 6 matching bases. With 2 bases removed from V and 2 bases from J, the gap between germline ends came to 10 bases. This CDR3 spans 14 amino acids. The V gene's germline CDR1 is SGHKS and CDR2 YYEKEE (reference sequence). CDR3 residues: CASSLAGENYGYTF. CDR3 nucleotide sequence: TGTGCCAGCAGCTTAGCAGGGGAAAACTATGGCTACACCTTC.

This clone appeared a single time. The chain joins TRBV4-1 to TRBJ2-3; 14 bases align to TRBD2. After removal of 4 bases from V and 8 bases from J, the junction contained 11 bases not matched to a gene. The germline V gene encodes CDR1 MGHRA and CDR2 YSYEKL. CDR3 length: 17 residues. The CDR3 here is CASSRGLETSGRGTQYF. The CDR3 DNA follows: TGCGCCAGCAGCCGGGGCCTTGAGACTAGCGGGAGGGGTACGCAGTATTTT.

This chain links TRBV7-6 with TRBJ1-5; D might be TRBD1 (5 bases). There are 14 residues in the CDR3. V shed 5 bases and J shed 3 bases, with 11 bases lying between them. CDR1 and CDR2 from the germline V gene are SGHVS and FNYEAQ. As DNA, the CDR3 is TGTGCCAGCAGCCTCTCAGGGCTCAATCAGCCCCAGCATTTT. This gives the protein CASSLSGLNQPQHF.

The chain links TRBV11-2 to TRBJ1-1; TRBD1 matches at 9 bases. V trimming: 1 base; J trimming: 4 bases; junction bases outside the gene matches: 4. CDR1 and CDR2 from the germline V gene are SGHAT and FQNNGV. This CDR3 spans 15 amino acids. CDR3 sequence: CASSLVGQGFTEAFF. DNA for the CDR3: TGTGCCAGCAGCTTAGTCGGACAGGGGTTCACTGAAGCTTTCTTT. Full variable domain (missing parts from reference TRBV11-2 and TRBJ1-1): EAGVAQSPRYKIIEKRQSVAFWCNPISGHATLYWYQQILGQGPKLLIQFQNNGVVDDSQLPKDRFSAERLKGVDSTLKIQPAKLEDSAVYLCASSLVGQGFTEAFFGQGTRLTVV.

The chain recombines TRBV21-1 with TRBJ2-2; the table's D call, TRBD2, was not checked against the DNA. TRBV21-1 is reported as a pseudogene. CDR3 length: 17 residues. The CDR3 reads CASSLRGGGANTGELFF. The CDR3 nucleotides read TGTGCCAGCAGCCTTCGGGGGGGAGGAGCGAACACCGGGGAGCTGTTTTTT.

The chain couples TRBV9 to TRBJ2-2; D is unresolved. Trimming took 4 bases from V and 4 from J, leaving 5 bases between them. Germline V gives CDR1 SGDLS, CDR2 YYNGEE. This CDR3 region has 12 residues. In DNA, the CDR3 is TGTGCCAGCAGCAGGAGCACCGGGGAGCTGTTTTTT. It encodes CASSRSTGELFF.

This clone appeared once. The V call is TRBV5-1, the J call TRBJ1-2; TRBD1 matches 7 bases. The length of the CDR3 is 15 residues. Germline loops: CDR1 SGHRS, CDR2 YFSETQ. Trimming took 0 bases from V and 2 from J; bases not matched to a gene: 4. The CDR3 DNA is TGCGCCAGCAGCTTGGGACTGGGACAGAACTATGGCTACACCTTC. The encoded protein is CASSLGLGQNYGYTF.

This clone was picked up one time. The chain employs TRBV7-6 and TRBJ2-7, with TRBD1 matching 8 bases. The CDR3 is 16 residues long. The junction had 11 bases not matched to a gene; V was cut back by 4 bases and J by 3 bases. CDR1 SGHVS and CDR2 FNYEAQ come from the germline V gene. Written as DNA, the CDR3 is TGTGCCAGCAGCTCACGACAGGGGATAGAATACTACGAGCAGTACTTC. It translates to CASSSRQGIEYYEQYF.

This clone was detected only a few times. The V gene is TRBV6-1, the J gene TRBJ2-1; TRBD2 aligns across 10 bases. V lost 0 bases and J lost 6; bases outside the gene matches: 5. The CDR3 has 16 residues. Germline V lookup: CDR1 MNHNS, CDR2 SASEGT. CDR3 region: CASSEAIAGGRNEQFF. The CDR3 nucleotides are TGTGCCAGCAGTGAAGCAATAGCGGGGGGCCGCAATGAGCAGTTCTTC.

V is TRBV6-2 or TRBV6-3 and J is TRBJ2-2; D unresolved. This CDR3 region has 12 residues. The germline CDR1 and CDR2 sequences are MNHEY and SVGEGT. Trimming left V 4 bases short and J 10 bases short, with 10 bases between. The CDR3 DNA reads TGTGCCAGCAGTTCACTTATGCCGGAGCTGTTTTTT. As protein: CASSSLMPELFF.

The chain is built from TRBV7-3 and TRBJ2-1, with D possibly TRBD1 on 6 matching bases. Germline lookup yields CDR1 SGHTA and CDR2 FQGTGA. The V end lost 2 bases, the J end lost 8 bases, and 10 bases lay between the germline ends. The CDR3 length is 13 residues. The CDR3 nucleotides are TGTGCCAGCAGCTTATACAGGGTTGATGAGCAGTTCTTC. Translation: CASSLYRVDEQFF.

The chain links TRBV2 to TRBJ2-3; D is uncertain. The CDR3 is made up of 14 amino acids. Germline assignment: CDR1 SNHLY and CDR2 FYNNEI. V was clipped by 2 bases and J by 2 bases, with 8 bases between them. The CDR3 protein is CASSETDSTDTQYF. CDR3 in DNA: TGTGCCAGCAGTGAAACCGACTCCACAGATACGCAGTATTTT.

The V and J genes are TRBV5-1 and TRBJ2-6; the match to TRBD1 covers 8 bases. Trimming removed 4 bases from V and 1 base from J; junction bases left unmatched: 7. The CDR3 totals 17 residues. CDR1 is SGHRS, CDR2 YFSETQ, per germline. The CDR3 nucleotides are TGCGCCAGCAGCCTAACAGGGGGGACGTCTGGGGCCAACGTCCTGACTTTC. This encodes CASSLTGGTSGANVLTF.

This rearrangement joins TRBV14 to TRBJ1-1; D is perhaps TRBD1 (5 bases). Trimming shortened V by 4 bases and J by 4 bases, and 13 bases separated the two germline ends. The CDR3 contains 14 residues. The V gene's germline CDR1 is SGHDN and CDR2 FVKESK. DNA for the CDR3: TGTGCCAGCAGCCCCCGGGGGGTATTCACTGAAGCTTTCTTT. Amino acid sequence: CASSPRGVFTEAFF.

V is TRBV19 and J is TRBJ1-6; possibly TRBD1 for D (5 bases). The CDR3 extends over 13 amino acids. Trimming took 7 bases from V and 9 from J, leaving 13 bases between them. Germline CDR1 and CDR2: LNHDA and SQIVND (reference sequence). The DNA of the CDR3 is TGTGCCAGTACTGGGGATCAGGGTTCACCCCTCCACTTT. Translating gives CASTGDQGSPLHF.

V and J are TRBV29-1 and TRBJ1-4; perhaps TRBD1 as D (6 bases). Trimming stripped 3 bases from V and 8 bases from J, with 16 bases between. The CDR3 is made up of 14 amino acids. Germline CDR1 is SQVTM and CDR2 is ANQGSEA. The CDR3 sequence: CSVELTGRTEKLFF. The CDR3 DNA reads TGCAGCGTTGAGCTGACAGGAAGGACGGAAAAACTGTTTTTT.

This clone was detected a few times. The genes are TRBV11-1 and TRBJ1-6; D not resolved. The V gene lost 3 bases and the J gene lost 3 bases, with 12 bases spanning the gap. The germline CDR1 and CDR2 sequences are SGHAT and FQDESV (reference sequence). This CDR3 contains 16 residues. Written as DNA, the CDR3 is TGTGCCAGCAGCTTTCTACCGCTGAACTATAATTCACCCCTCCACTTT. Translation: CASSFLPLNYNSPLHF.

This clone was counted a few times. The chain carries TRBV5-6 and TRBJ2-7; TRBD2 aligns across 14 bases. Germline-derived CDR1 and CDR2 are SGHDT and YYEEEE. Trimming took 3 bases from V and 2 from J; bases not matched to a gene: 7. The CDR3 contains 17 residues. CDR3 nucleotide sequence: TGTGCCAGCAGCTCCGGACTAGCGGGGGGCAACGCCTACGAGCAGTACTTC. As protein: CASSSGLAGGNAYEQYF.

This chain links TRBV20-1 with TRBJ2-3; no clear D gene. CDR3 length: 10 amino acids. V was trimmed by 2 bases and J by 6 bases, leaving 3 bases between them. From germline, CDR1 is DFQATT and CDR2 SNEGSKA (reference sequence). CDR3 residues: CSARSDTQYF. CDR3 DNA: TGCAGTGCTAGATCTGATACGCAGTATTTT.